The present TCR beta chain was sequenced within a study of blood T cell repertoires in COVID-19. Looking at the study overall: Material from acute and convalescent COVID-19 was sourced from the United States, Italy and Spain.

Authors' data handling: Nucleated cell counts were estimated from reference gene primer amplification. Data came from immunoSEQ multiplex PCR; TCRdb stores just in-frame clones and leaves some out. V and J calls and clone size are as listed in that table; D and trimming were resolved from the DNA. Of about 150,000 clones listed, about four fifths were seen once; the top ten hold roughly 8%. Trimming cost V 2 bases and J 4 bases, with 11 bases left between them. CDR1 is ENHRY, CDR2 SYGVKD, per germline. CDR3 length equals 14 residues. The receptor was derived from a human donor with acute or convalescent COVID-19. The donor label of this sample is uncertain. The sequenced sample consisted of peripheral blood. The V and J genes are TRBV10-3 and TRBJ1-1; D remains unclear. The CDR3 protein is CAISERQVSTEAFF. CDR3 nucleotide sequence: TGTGCCATCAGTGAGAGGCAGGTCTCCACTGAAGCTTTCTTT.